Listed below are T cell receptor beta chains from one sample, sequenced in a study of Graves' ophthalmopathy and Graves' hyperthyroidism. TCRdb passed the multiplex PCR reads through MiXCR, listing each CDR3 protein once. The sample lists approximately 460,000 distinct CDR3 sequences, around 15% seen once, with more than 8.5% in the top ten. The material sequenced was blood. These receptors originate from a woman aged 30 to 39 with Graves' ophthalmopathy. CDR3s include the opening cysteine and the closing phenylalanine or tryptophan. D genes are given only for firm matches. Expanded clones get a size class; other rows say once, few or many, or leave the size out.

DNA	CDR3	size	J	D	V
TGCAGTGCTAATACAGGGACGCCGCAAGAGACCCAGTACTTC	CSANTGTPQETQYF	many	TRBJ2-5	-	TRBV20-1
TGTGCCAGCGGACACAGGGGTGGTGGCTATGGCTACACCTTC	CASGHRGGGYGYTF	many	TRBJ1-2	TRBD1	TRBV27
TGTGCCTGGAGGAGCGCCGGGGAGCTGTTTTTT	CAWRSAGELFF	few	TRBJ2-2	-	TRBV30
TGTGCCAGCACTCTCACAGCGAACACTGAAGCTTTCTTT	CASTLTANTEAFF	-	TRBJ1-1	-	TRBV12-3/TRBV12-4
TGTGCCAGCAGCCCTCCAGAGCCCGGGGAGCTGTTTTTT	CASSPPEPGELFF	many	TRBJ2-2	-	TRBV9
TGTGCCAGCAGCCCAGGGGGGCTTCAGGAACCCGAGCAGTACTTC	CASSPGGLQEPEQYF	many	TRBJ2-7	-	TRBV14
TGCAGTGCTAAAGTGTTTGCCAGGGAGAATGGGGAGCAGTACTTC	CSAKVFARENGEQYF	few	TRBJ2-7	-	TRBV20-1
TGTGCCAGCAGTGTCCTGGACAGGGGCCGGGACACTGAAGCTTTCTTT	CASSVLDRGRDTEAFF	many	TRBJ1-1	TRBD1	TRBV2
TGTGCCAGCTCACAAATCGACAGGGTCCCTAACTATGGCTACACCTTC	CASSQIDRVPNYGYTF	many	TRBJ1-2	TRBD1	TRBV18
TGTGCCAGCAGCTTAAGGGACAGGGTTCCACACACCATATATTTT	CASSLRDRVPHTIYF	many	TRBJ1-3	TRBD1	TRBV11-2
TGCGCCAGCAGCGCGGGACAGAGTCTAGCCAAAAACATTAAGTACTTC	CASSAGQSLAKNIKYF	few	TRBJ2-4	-	TRBV5-1
TGTGCCAGCAGCCCCCGAGGAGTAGCCAAAAACATTCAGTACTTC	CASSPRGVAKNIQYF	many	TRBJ2-4	-	TRBV7-2
TGTGCCAGCAGCTTACAGGGGGGGTTTCTCACCTACGAGCAGTACTTC	CASSLQGGFLTYEQYF	many	TRBJ2-7	-	TRBV11-2
TGTGCCAGCAGACTCGGACTTTACGAGCAGTACTTC	CASRLGLYEQYF	many	TRBJ2-7	-	TRBV6-5
TGCGCCAGCAGCCAAGAAAGGCTCCAAGGGCAGACCCAGTACTTC	CASSQERLQGQTQYF	few	TRBJ2-5	-	TRBV4-3
TGTGCCAGCAGCTCTCCGGGACTAGCGGGAGATAGCACCGGGGAGCTGTTTTTT	CASSSPGLAGDSTGELFF	many	TRBJ2-2	TRBD2	TRBV11-2
TGTGCCAGCAGTTTATCCTGGGACAGCTCCTACGAGCAGTACTTC	CASSLSWDSSYEQYF	many	TRBJ2-7	TRBD1	TRBV28
TGTGCCAGCAGCCCTAGACAGAAATACGAGCAGTACTTC	CASSPRQKYEQYF	many	TRBJ2-7	-	TRBV13
TGCAGTGCTAGGACCCTTGGGGAGACCCAGTACTTC	CSARTLGETQYF	many	TRBJ2-5	-	TRBV20-1
TGTGCCAGCAGCGTAGAGGGTGGACTAGCGGGGCGCACCGGGGAGCTGTTTTTT	CASSVEGGLAGRTGELFF	-	TRBJ2-2	TRBD2	TRBV9
TGTGCCAGTAGTACTGGACGATTAGCCGGGGAGCTGTTTTTT	CASSTGRLAGELFF	many	TRBJ2-2	-	TRBV19
TGTGCCAGCAGTTTTACTGCGCAATTAAGCAATCAGCCCCAGCATTTT	CASSFTAQLSNQPQHF	many	TRBJ1-5	-	TRBV12-3/TRBV12-4
TGTGCCAGCAGTGAAGCCCGATCCCTTCGAAATGGCTACACCTTC	CASSEARSLRNGYTF	many	TRBJ1-2	-	TRBV6-1